This T cell receptor (beta chain) was documented in a study of blood T cell repertoires in COVID-19. Study background: Material from acute and convalescent COVID-19 was sourced from the United States, Italy and Spain. PBMCs, B-cell-depleted T cells, or T cells provided the cDNA or gDNA that made up the material.

In the original workflow: Using reference gene primer amplification, nucleated cell counts were estimated. Assay used: immunoSEQ multiplex PCR; TCRdb lists only in-frame clones, some missing. The V and J calls and the clone size are those of that table, but D and trimming were determined from the DNA. The sample includes roughly 69,000 clones, 70% to 85% seen only once; the top ten take around 10%. This CDR3 spans 17 amino acids. Germline CDR1 and CDR2: PRHDT and FYEKMQ (reference sequence). Unmatched junction bases numbered 14, after V lost 3 bases and J lost 6 bases. This clone appeared a single time.

The J gene is TRBJ2-1, the V gene TRBV13, with TRBD2 matching 7 bases. The sequenced material came from peripheral blood. The clonotype originates from a woman aged 50 to 65 with acute or convalescent COVID-19. The CDR3 sequence is CASSFPQFAGEGNEQFF. The DNA of the CDR3 is TGTGCCAGCAGCTTTCCCCAGTTTGCGGGAGAAGGCAATGAGCAGTTCTTC.